This passage covers 32 T cell receptor beta chains from one sample sequenced in a study of cytomegalovirus exposure and HLA in healthy donors. Vbeta (60) and Jbeta (13) primers were used in the PCR. Assay used: immunoSEQ multiplex PCR; TCRdb lists only in-frame clones, some missing. The sample shows 110,000 or so clones, 81% of them seen only once. The sequencing sample was made of PBMCs. The receptor source for this set is a woman in her 40s in good health and CMV-seronegative.

The V gene is TRBV5-1, the J gene TRBJ2-1; D might be TRBD2 (5 bases). Trimming left V 6 bases short and J 0 bases short, with 10 bases between. This CDR3 contains 14 residues. CDR1 and CDR2 from the germline V gene are SGHRS and YFSETQ. The CDR3 here is CASTAGSSYNEQFF. As DNA, the CDR3 is TGCGCCAGCACCGCGGGTAGCTCCTACAATGAGCAGTTCTTC. The whole variable domain, remainder taken from reference TRBV5-1 and TRBJ2-1, is KAGVTQTPRYLIKTRGQQVTLSCSPISGHRSVSWYQQTPGQGLQFLFEYFSETQRNKGNFPGRFSGRQFSNSRSEMNVSTLELGDSALYLCASTAGSSYNEQFFGPGTRLTVL.

The chain is built from TRBV6-5 and TRBJ2-7, with 9 bases aligning to TRBD1. The CDR3 is 14 residues long. The V gene end was trimmed by 2 bases and the J gene end by 3 bases; junction bases not matched to a gene: 2. Germline CDR1 is MNHEY and CDR2 is SVGAGI. As DNA, the CDR3 is TGTGCCAGCAGTTACCTGGGACAGGGCTACGAGCAGTACTTC. Protein sequence: CASSYLGQGYEQYF.

The rearrangement uses TRBV4-1 and TRBJ2-5; 11 bases agree with TRBD2. J lost 5 bases, V lost 0 bases, and 5 bases had no gene match. The CDR3 spans 16 residues. Germline V gene data show CDR1 as MGHRA and CDR2 as YSYEKL. CDR3 protein: CASSQEPSGGLETQYF. DNA of the CDR3: TGCGCCAGCAGCCAAGAGCCTAGCGGGGGGCTTGAGACCCAGTACTTC.

The V call is TRBV25-1, the J call TRBJ2-7, with D possibly matching TRBD1 (8 bases). Trimming stripped 4 bases from V and 3 bases from J, with 16 bases between. Looked up from germline, CDR1 is MGHDK and CDR2 is SYGVNS. The CDR3 spans 15 residues. Here the CDR3 DNA reads TGTGCCAGCAGTGGGGAGGACAGGGACTACTACGAGCAGTACTTC. Encoded protein: CASSGEDRDYYEQYF.

This clone has just a few counts. The chain couples TRBV15 to TRBJ2-7; possibly TRBD2 for D (5 bases). CDR1 and CDR2 from the germline V gene are LNHNV and YYDKDF (reference sequence). V dropped 0 bases and J dropped 3 bases, with 12 bases sitting between them. The CDR3 has 15 residues. The CDR3 DNA follows: TGTGCCACCAGCAGAGATCGCGGACTTAACTACGAGCAGTACTTC. Protein sequence: CATSRDRGLNYEQYF.

The chain employs TRBV6-5 and TRBJ1-6, with TRBD1 matching over 11 bases. From germline, CDR1 is MNHEY and CDR2 SVGAGI. The CDR3 sequence is 14 residues long. Germline trimming cut 5 bases from V and 9 bases from J; bases unmatched to any gene: 3. The CDR3 DNA reads TGTGCCAGCAGTGCGGGACAGGGGGGTTCACCCCTCCACTTT. Its translation is CASSAGQGGSPLHF.

The chain has TRBV5-4 and TRBJ2-3; TRBD2 matches 7 bases. V lost 1 base and J lost 3; bases outside the gene matches: 8. This CDR3 spans 16 amino acids. Germline V CDR1 and CDR2: SGHNT, YYREEE (reference sequence). For the CDR3, the DNA is TGTGCCAGCAGCTTGCAAAGACTAGCCGGTACAGATACGCAGTATTTT. Protein sequence: CASSLQRLAGTDTQYF.

The chain couples TRBV28 to TRBJ2-5, with D possibly matching TRBD1 (7 bases). Per the germline V gene, CDR1 is MDHEN and CDR2 is SYDVKM. The CDR3 consists of 16 residues. Trimming pared 3 bases from V and 3 bases from J, leaving 17 bases between. The CDR3 region is CASSFRGATLKETQYF. The CDR3 DNA follows: TGTGCCAGCAGTTTCAGGGGGGCCACCCTAAAAGAGACCCAGTACTTC.

The V and J genes are TRBV28 and TRBJ1-1; 8 nucleotides agree with TRBD1. Trimming cost V 2 bases and J 1 base; bases outside gene matches: 9. Germline V CDR1 and CDR2: MDHEN, SYDVKM. This CDR3 is 17 amino acids long. CDR3 sequence: CASSLDEPDRENTEAFF. As DNA, the CDR3 is TGTGCCAGCAGTTTAGACGAGCCGGACAGGGAGAACACTGAAGCTTTCTTT.

The chain uses TRBV19 and TRBJ2-3; TRBD2 agrees at 7 bases. V was clipped by 6 bases and J by 5 bases; unmatched bases: 5. Germline values: CDR1 LNHDA, CDR2 SQIVND (reference sequence). This CDR3 comprises 13 residues. DNA for the CDR3: TGTGCCAGTAGCGGGAGGACTCGAGATACGCAGTATTTT. Amino acids: CASSGRTRDTQYF.

The rearrangement links TRBV19 to TRBJ2-7; D is unresolved. The V gene lost 2 bases and the J gene lost 1 base, with 6 bases spanning the gap. The CDR3 is made up of 13 amino acids. From germline, CDR1 is LNHDA and CDR2 SQIVND (reference sequence). The CDR3 DNA reads TGTGCCAGTAGTATACGTATATCCTACGAGCAGTACTTC. Translated, it gives CASSIRISYEQYF.

The chain carries TRBV18 and TRBJ2-7, with TRBD2 matching 9 bases. The germline V gene encodes CDR1 KGHSH and CDR2 LQKENI. This CDR3 region has 15 residues. V gave up 5 bases and J gave up 1 base; unmatched junction bases: 6. The CDR3 sequence is CASSEGLAGSYEQYF. CDR3 sequence (DNA): TGTGCCAGCTCAGAGGGACTAGCTGGTTCCTACGAGCAGTACTTC. The full variable domain, its missing parts supplied by reference TRBV18 and TRBJ2-7, is NAGVMQNPRHLVRRRGQEARLRCSPMKGHSHVYWYRQLPEEGLKFMVYLQKENIIDESGMPKERFSAEFPKEGPSILRIQQVVRGDSAAYFCASSEGLAGSYEQYFGPGTRLTVT.

This chain joins TRBV6-5 and TRBJ1-5; D is unclear. Per germline, CDR1 MNHEY and CDR2 SVGAGI. The CDR3 loop spans 13 amino acids. The V gene lost 1 base and the J gene lost 6 bases, with 7 bases spanning the gap. The chain's CDR3 is CASSYYSGQPQHF. The CDR3 nucleotides read TGTGCCAGCAGTTACTATTCCGGTCAGCCCCAGCATTTT.

A single count supports this clone. V gene TRBV11-2 combines with J gene TRBJ2-3, with 7 bases aligning to TRBD2. CDR1 and CDR2 from the germline V gene are SGHAT and FQNNGV. Trimming removed 5 bases from V and 2 bases from J; junction bases left unmatched: 10. The CDR3 contains 16 residues. The CDR3 loop reads CASSPVGLSNTDTQYF. CDR3 bases: TGTGCCAGCAGCCCGGTGGGACTATCCAACACAGATACGCAGTATTTT. The whole variable domain, filled in from reference TRBV11-2 and TRBJ2-3, reads EAGVAQSPRYKIIEKRQSVAFWCNPISGHATLYWYQQILGQGPKLLIQFQNNGVVDDSQLPKDRFSAERLKGVDSTLKIQPAKLEDSAVYLCASSPVGLSNTDTQYFGPGTRLTVL.

This clone was recorded a few times. V is TRBV25-1 and J is TRBJ2-1, with D unclear. CDR3 length: 11 amino acids. Per the germline V gene, CDR1 is MGHDK and CDR2 is SYGVNS. V lost 3 bases, J lost 8 bases, and 5 bases lay in between. CDR3 coding DNA: TGTGCCAGCAGTGAGCGGTATGAGCAGTTCTTC. It translates to CASSERYEQFF. Full variable domain (remainder filled in from reference TRBV25-1 and TRBJ2-1): EADIYQTPRYLVIGTGKKITLECSQTMGHDKMYWYQQDPGMELHLIHYSYGVNSTEKGDLSSESTVSRIRTEHFPLTLESARPSHTSQYLCASSERYEQFFGPGTRLTVL.

The chain combines TRBV7-2 with TRBJ2-2; the match to TRBD1 covers 11 bases. With 5 bases clipped from V and 6 bases from J, the junction kept 11 bases outside the gene matches. The CDR3 sequence is 17 residues long. Germline V gene data show CDR1 as SGHTA and CDR2 as FQGNSA. The CDR3 reads CASSAGQGASVAGELFF. CDR3 coding DNA: TGTGCCAGCAGCGCTGGACAGGGGGCTAGTGTCGCCGGGGAGCTGTTTTTT.

This sequence joins TRBV7-6 and TRBJ1-3; D gene ambiguous. Trimming left V 4 bases short and J 8 bases short, with 9 bases between. Germline V gene sequence: CDR1 SGHVS, CDR2 FNYEAQ. The CDR3 has 12 amino acids. The CDR3 bases are TGTGCCAGCAGCTCCTTAGAGGACACCATATATTTT. Its protein product is CASSSLEDTIYF.

This clone was observed a few times. The J gene is TRBJ1-4, the V gene TRBV5-1; D gene uncertain. Trimming removed 0 bases from V and 5 bases from J, with 8 bases in between. Germline V gene lookup returns CDR1 SGHRS and CDR2 YFSETQ. This CDR3 comprises 14 residues. This CDR3 is CASSLGTGNEKLFF. CDR3 nucleotide sequence: TGCGCCAGCAGCTTGGGGACGGGGAATGAAAAACTGTTTTTT.

This clone has just one count. The V and J genes are TRBV6-1 and TRBJ1-2; D is possibly TRBD1 (6 bases). The CDR3 runs 15 residues. The V and J ends lost 6 bases and 4 bases respectively, with 18 bases between them. The germline V gene encodes CDR1 MNHNS and CDR2 SASEGT. DNA of the CDR3: TGTGCCAGCAGCGCAGAGGAAGGACAGCTCTATGGCTACACCTTC. Its translation: CASSAEEGQLYGYTF.

The count of this clone is one. The V and J genes are TRBV7-9 and TRBJ1-4; weak D call: TRBD1 (5 bases). V was cut by 1 base and J by 0 bases, with 9 bases left in between. The CDR3 runs 16 residues. Germline V gene lookup returns CDR1 SEHNR and CDR2 FQNEAQ (reference sequence). The CDR3 loop reads CASSLGVGATNEKLFF. CDR3 nucleotide sequence: TGTGCCAGCAGCTTAGGGGTAGGGGCAACTAATGAAAAACTGTTTTTT.

V gene TRBV7-9 combines with J gene TRBJ1-5; 8 nucleotides line up with TRBD1. Germline lookup yields CDR1 SEHNR and CDR2 FQNEAQ (reference sequence). V lost 4 bases and J lost 4; bases outside the gene matches: 6. CDR3 length: 15 residues. In nucleotides, the CDR3 is TGTGCCAGCAGCTCTCAGGGGGCAAGGAATCAGCCCCAGCATTTT. It translates to CASSSQGARNQPQHF.

The chain has TRBV10-2 and TRBJ2-7; 7 nucleotides line up with TRBD2. The V gene end was trimmed by 10 bases and the J gene end by 2 bases; junction bases not matched to a gene: 14. CDR3 length equals 15 residues. Germline V gene sequence: CDR1 WSHSY, CDR2 SAAADI. The CDR3 sequence: CATDPKTGTTYEQYF. CDR3 in DNA: TGCGCCACCGACCCCAAAACCGGGACTACCTACGAGCAGTACTTC.

Only a few counts were recorded for this clone. Other DNA sequences in this specimen translate into the identical CDR3. The CDR3 loop reads CAWSVGGYEQYF. The CDR3 DNA follows: TGTGCCTGGAGTGTAGGAGGTTACGAGCAGTACTTC. This chain uses TRBV30 with TRBJ2-7; tentatively, D is TRBD2 (5 bases). There are 12 residues in the CDR3. Per the germline V gene, CDR1 is GTSNPN and CDR2 is SVGIG (reference sequence). Trimming pared 0 bases from V and 4 bases from J, leaving 7 bases between.

This clone was detected ten times or more. CDR3: CASSSLATTGELFF. The CDR3 nucleotides are TGTGCCAGCAGTTCCCTCGCTACCACCGGGGAGCTGTTTTTT. The genes are TRBV6-5 and TRBJ2-2; D is undetermined. V lost 4 bases, J lost 4 bases, and 10 bases lay in between. This CDR3 is 14 amino acids long. The germline V gene encodes CDR1 MNHEY and CDR2 SVGAGI.

V and J are TRBV19 and TRBJ2-5, with 10 bases identical to TRBD1. The V gene's germline CDR1 is LNHDA and CDR2 SQIVND (reference sequence). V shed 5 bases and J 9 bases; nucleotides not matched to a gene: 12. The CDR3 consists of 15 residues. CDR3 protein: CASSQGTGVKGAQYF. CDR3 DNA sequence: TGTGCCAGTAGTCAAGGGACAGGGGTTAAGGGGGCCCAGTACTTC.

The rearrangement joins TRBV7-9 to TRBJ1-1, with D perhaps matching TRBD1 (6 bases). The CDR3 extends over 16 amino acids. V gave up 0 bases and J gave up 1 base, with 12 bases separating them. Looked up from germline, CDR1 is SEHNR and CDR2 is FQNEAQ (reference sequence). This CDR3 is CASSLAGGGGNTEAFF. For the CDR3, the DNA is TGTGCCAGCAGCTTAGCGGGGGGCGGGGGGAACACTGAAGCTTTCTTT.

This clone was seen just once. Other DNA sequences from this sample encode an identical CDR3 as well. The gene calls are TRBV9 and TRBJ2-1, with TRBD1 identical over 11 bases. The J segment lost 16 bases and the V segment lost 1 base, leaving 10 bases of the junction unmatched. CDR1 is SGDLS, CDR2 YYNGEE, per germline. The CDR3 contains 14 residues. CDR3 region: CASSVSRGQGAQFF. As DNA, the CDR3 is TGTGCCAGCAGCGTATCCCGTGGACAGGGGGCGCAATTCTTC.

The chain combines TRBV9 with TRBJ1-4, with 11 bases matching TRBD1. The germline CDR1 and CDR2 sequences are SGDLS and YYNGEE. This CDR3 has 16 residues. Germline trimming cut 2 bases from V and 4 bases from J; bases unmatched to any gene: 4. The CDR3, as DNA: TGTGCCAGCAGCGTCGGGACAGGGGGAGATAATGAAAAACTGTTTTTT. Its translation is CASSVGTGGDNEKLFF.

The V and J genes are TRBV19 and TRBJ1-4, with 9 nucleotides matching TRBD1. From germline, CDR1 is LNHDA and CDR2 SQIVND (reference sequence). The ends lost 5 bases at V and 7 bases at J; junction bases unmatched: 11. The CDR3 totals 16 residues. The CDR3 sequence: CASSRPPGQGLEKLFF. The DNA for the CDR3 is TGTGCCAGTAGTCGACCTCCGGGACAGGGTCTTGAAAAACTGTTTTTT.

The V call is TRBV4-2, the J call TRBJ2-3, with 8 positions matching TRBD2. Per the germline V gene, CDR1 is LGHNA and CDR2 is YNFKEQ. This CDR3 comprises 17 residues. J gave up 5 bases and V 1 base, and 11 bases lay outside the gene matches. DNA for the CDR3: TGTGCCAGCAGCCAAGGCGGCGGGACTAGAGAGGGAGATACGCAGTATTTT. Protein sequence: CASSQGGGTREGDTQYF.

V gene TRBV5-6 combines with J gene TRBJ2-5; 9 bases map to TRBD2. Unmatched junction bases numbered 3, after V lost 4 bases and J lost 5 bases. This CDR3 has 13 residues. Germline assignment: CDR1 SGHDT and CDR2 YYEEEE. CDR3 DNA sequence: TGTGCCAGCAGCGTCGGGACTAGCGAGACCCAGTACTTC. This sequence encodes CASSVGTSETQYF.

The V gene is TRBV5-1, the J gene TRBJ1-1; TRBD1 matches 8 bases. V lost 3 bases to trimming and J lost 6 bases; unmatched junction nucleotides: 7. Looked up from germline, CDR1 is SGHRS and CDR2 is YFSETQ. There are 14 residues in the CDR3. The CDR3 DNA follows: TGCGCCAGCAGCTACAACAGGGGGGGTTCTGAAGCTTTCTTT. Its protein is CASSYNRGGSEAFF. Based on the CDR3 plus reference TRBV5-1 and TRBJ1-1, the full variable domain is KAGVTQTPRYLIKTRGQQVTLSCSPISGHRSVSWYQQTPGQGLQFLFEYFSETQRNKGNFPGRFSGRQFSNSRSEMNVSTLELGDSALYLCASSYNRGGSEAFFGQGTRLTVV.